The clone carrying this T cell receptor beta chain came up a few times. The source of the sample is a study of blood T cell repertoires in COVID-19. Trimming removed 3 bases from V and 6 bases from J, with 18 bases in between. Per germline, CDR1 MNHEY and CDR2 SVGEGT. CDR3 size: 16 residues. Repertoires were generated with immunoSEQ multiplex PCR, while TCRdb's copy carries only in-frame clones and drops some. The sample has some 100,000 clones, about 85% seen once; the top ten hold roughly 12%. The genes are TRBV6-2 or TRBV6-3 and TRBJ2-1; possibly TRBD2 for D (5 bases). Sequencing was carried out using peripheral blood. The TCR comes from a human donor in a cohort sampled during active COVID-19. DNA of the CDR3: TGTGCCAGCAGTTATCCGCCGACTACTAGGATCAATGAGCAGTTCTTC. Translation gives CASSYPPTTRINEQFF.